The next 5 T cell receptor beta chains were all read from a single sample in a study of shared clonotypes between healthy human individuals. Repertoires were generated with immunoSEQ multiplex PCR, while TCRdb's copy carries only in-frame clones and drops some. The table lists about 470,000 clones, around 79% of them singletons, with 13% in the top ten. The sequencing input was PBMCs. These receptors originate from a woman aged 35 to 49 in good health. Some clones in this sample may be carry-over from other donors' samples.

The chain couples TRBV7-2 to TRBJ2-7; TRBD2 might be the D (5 bases). Per germline, CDR1 SGHTA and CDR2 FQGNSA. V dropped 0 bases and J dropped 6 bases, with 9 bases sitting between them. The CDR3 is 13 residues long. CDR3 bases: TGTGCCAGCAGCTTAGCGGGAGTCCTCGAGCAGTACTTC. Encoded protein: CASSLAGVLEQYF. Based on the CDR3 plus reference TRBV7-2 and TRBJ2-7, the full variable domain is GAGVSQSPSNKVTEKGKDVELRCDPISGHTALYWYRQSLGQGLEFLIYFQGNSAPDKSGLPSDRFSAERTGGSVSTLTIQRTQQEDSAVYLCASSLAGVLEQYFGPGTRLTVT.

This clone showed up just once. The V and J genes are TRBV6-6 and TRBJ2-7; tentatively, D is TRBD1 or TRBD2 (5 bases each). Germline lookup yields CDR1 MNHNY and CDR2 SVGAGI (reference sequence). The CDR3 consists of 14 residues. The V and J ends lost 7 bases and 7 bases respectively, with 20 bases between them. The DNA of the CDR3 is TGTGCCAGCATCAGTTCGGCAGGGAGTGAAGAGCAGTACTTC. Translated, it gives CASISSAGSEEQYF.

The chain joins TRBV10-3 to TRBJ1-1, with a possible D match to TRBD1 (5 bases). CDR3 length: 14 residues. From germline, CDR1 is ENHRY and CDR2 SYGVKD. Trimming stripped 0 bases from V and 4 bases from J, with 9 bases between. The CDR3 nucleotides are TGTGCCATCAGTGAGTCCCGGGGGGGCACTGAAGCTTTCTTT. Its protein is CAISESRGGTEAFF.

The rearrangement joins TRBV2 to TRBJ2-3; D unclear. V gave up 2 bases and J gave up 10 bases, with 13 bases separating them. CDR3 length: 13 residues. Germline V lookup: CDR1 SNHLY, CDR2 FYNNEI. CDR3 nucleotides: TGTGCCAGCAGTGAACTGGCGGCCCAGTCGCAGTATTTT. Translated, it gives CASSELAAQSQYF. The full variable domain, in which reference TRBV2 and TRBJ2-3 provide the parts outside the CDR3, is EPEVTQTPSHQVTQMGQEVILRCVPISNHLYFYWYRQILGQKVEFLVSFYNNEISEKSEIFDDQFSVERPDGSNFTLKIRSTKLEDSAMYFCASSELAAQSQYFGPGTRLTVL.

The chain carries TRBV10-3 and TRBJ2-5, with D possibly matching TRBD1 (6 bases). With the DNA end fitting TRBJ2-7 better, the J assignment may be wrong. Germline loops: CDR1 ENHRY, CDR2 SYGVKD. CDR3 length equals 13 residues. CDR3 protein: CAAHRELSYEQYF. Written as DNA, the CDR3 is TGTGCCGCGCACAGGGAACTCTCCTACGAGCAGTACTTC.